The rows below give T cell receptor beta chains drawn from one sample of a study of read filtering for tumor transcriptome and immune sequencing. TCRdb analysed the reads with MiXCR anew, one entry per CDR3 protein. The table lists around 130,000 distinct CDR3 sequences, less than 15% of them singletons. The source material was a population of CD138-negative cells sorted from bone marrow. These receptors originate from a donor at least 40 years old with multiple myeloma. CDR3s include the opening cysteine and the closing phenylalanine or tryptophan.

V gene: TRBV29-1; CDR3 protein: CSVSRGRTEAFF
V gene: TRBV7-2; CDR3 protein: CASTYGVEQFF
V gene: TRBV18; CDR3 protein: CASSPGTGDTGEQFF
V gene: TRBV29-1; CDR3 protein: CSVEGGWQDHGYTF
V gene: TRBV10-3; CDR3 protein: CAINARGRDSPLHF
V gene: TRBV2; CDR3 protein: CVAATEGAYEQYF
V gene: TRBV12-3/TRBV12-4; CDR3 protein: CASSLTGQGYEQYF
V gene: TRBV3-1; CDR3 protein: CASSRRAGDEQYF
V gene: TRBV19; CDR3 protein: CASSITSGRYNEQSF
V gene: TRBV29-1; CDR3 protein: CSVAAGPQGYNEQFF
V gene: TRBV7-9; CDR3 protein: CASGTGSGELFF
V gene: TRBV6-2/TRBV6-3; CDR3 protein: CASSIPRIGNTEAFF
V gene: TRBV11-2; CDR3 protein: CASSLLGGRQETQYF
V gene: TRBV6-5; CDR3 protein: CASRFDRGSDEQYF
V gene: TRBV6-2/TRBV6-3; CDR3 protein: CASSEWDPGTEAFF
V gene: TRBV29-1; CDR3 protein: CSARTGEYEKLFF
V gene: TRBV11-2; CDR3 protein: CASSLSQVLNTEAFF
V gene: TRBV15; CDR3 protein: CATSRVTANTEAFF
V gene: TRBV7-2; CDR3 protein: CASSLNSYSNQPQHF
V gene: TRBV4-3; CDR3 protein: CASSHGGAEGDEQYF
V gene: TRBV6-2/TRBV6-3; CDR3 protein: CASRTSGRNEQFF
V gene: TRBV20-1; CDR3 protein: CSASTGTWDEQYF
V gene: TRBV5-1; CDR3 protein: CASSSGTGAHEQYF
V gene: TRBV4-3; CDR3 protein: CASSKLGAGDENEQYF
V gene: TRBV21-1; CDR3 protein: CASSKEAGNYGYTF
V gene: TRBV20-1; CDR3 protein: CSAKEADTQYF
V gene: TRBV6-5; CDR3 protein: CASSYRTGGLTYNEQFF
V gene: TRBV20-1; CDR3 protein: CSARGLGLHLTSYNEQFF
V gene: TRBV4-1; CDR3 protein: CASSPSQGRQETQYF
V gene: TRBV30; CDR3 protein: CAWSTRDPNQPQHF
V gene: TRBV7-9; CDR3 protein: CASSFVAGAHGYTF
V gene: TRBV27; CDR3 protein: CASSSFRSYEQYF
V gene: TRBV20-1; CDR3 protein: CSATTSGRAIADTQYF
V gene: TRBV18; CDR3 protein: CASSHTNTEAFF
V gene: TRBV9; CDR3 protein: CASATGVGLQETQYF
V gene: TRBV7-9; CDR3 protein: CASSFWSGRAEEQYF
V gene: TRBV3-1; CDR3 protein: CASTFIDGAEAFF
V gene: TRBV29-1; CDR3 protein: CSVETSGRPKRRETQYF
V gene: TRBV4-3; CDR3 protein: CASSQEQAFNEQFF
V gene: TRBV29-1; CDR3 protein: CSVGGRQNTEAFF
V gene: TRBV20-1; CDR3 protein: CSASTRGSSYEQYF
V gene: TRBV5-1; CDR3 protein: CASSLDPDTQYF
V gene: TRBV6-2/TRBV6-3; CDR3 protein: CAITDRGNLAGNYNEQFF
V gene: TRBV12-3/TRBV12-4; CDR3 protein: CASTWGRNTEAFF
V gene: TRBV3-1; CDR3 protein: CASSQGEVDNQPQHF
V gene: TRBV7-9; CDR3 protein: CASSPEGSRYGYTF
V gene: TRBV6-2/TRBV6-3; CDR3 protein: CASSSTPLGLAGEGEQFF
V gene: TRBV7-2; CDR3 protein: CASSSGGSGNQPQHF
V gene: TRBV27; CDR3 protein: CASSSGWGVGREETQYF
V gene: TRBV12-3/TRBV12-4; CDR3 protein: CASSPEGRDYNEQFF
V gene: TRBV6-5; CDR3 protein: CASSYRAGMNTEAFF
V gene: TRBV20-1; CDR3 protein: CSARDSGIYNEQFF
V gene: TRBV4-1; CDR3 protein: CASSQEASLSADTQYF
V gene: TRBV24-1; CDR3 protein: CATSSPSDSTDTQYF
V gene: TRBV27; CDR3 protein: CASRGLAVGYEQYF